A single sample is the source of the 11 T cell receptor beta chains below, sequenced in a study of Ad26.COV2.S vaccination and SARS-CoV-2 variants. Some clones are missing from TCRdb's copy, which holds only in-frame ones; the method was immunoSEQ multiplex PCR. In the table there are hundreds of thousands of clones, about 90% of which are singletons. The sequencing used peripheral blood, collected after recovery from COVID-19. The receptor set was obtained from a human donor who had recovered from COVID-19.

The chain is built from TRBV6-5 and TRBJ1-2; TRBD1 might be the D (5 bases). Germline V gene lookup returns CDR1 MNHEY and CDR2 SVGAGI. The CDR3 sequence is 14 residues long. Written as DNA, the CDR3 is TGTGCGCTAAGTGGGCCGGGGGTAAGATATGGCTACACCTTC. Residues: CALSGPGVRYGYTF.

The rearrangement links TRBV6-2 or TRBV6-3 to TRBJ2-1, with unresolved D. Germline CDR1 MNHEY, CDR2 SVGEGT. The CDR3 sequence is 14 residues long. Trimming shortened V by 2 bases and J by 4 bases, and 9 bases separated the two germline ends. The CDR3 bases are TGTGCCAGCAGTTACCCCGGCCCATACAATGAGCAGTTCTTC. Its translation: CASSYPGPYNEQFF.

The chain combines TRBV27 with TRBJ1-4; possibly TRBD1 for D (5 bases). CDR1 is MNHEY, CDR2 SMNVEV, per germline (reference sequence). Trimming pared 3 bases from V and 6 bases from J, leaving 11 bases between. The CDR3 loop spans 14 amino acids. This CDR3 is CASSFGGVDEKLFF. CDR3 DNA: TGTGCCAGCAGTTTTGGGGGGGTCGATGAAAAACTGTTTTTT.

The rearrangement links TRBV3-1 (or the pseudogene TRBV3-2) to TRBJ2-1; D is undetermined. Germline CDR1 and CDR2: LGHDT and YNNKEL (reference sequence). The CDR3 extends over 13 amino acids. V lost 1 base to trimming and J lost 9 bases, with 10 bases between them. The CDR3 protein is CASSQGLSGEQFF. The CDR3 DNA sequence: TGTGCCAGCAGCCAAGGGCTCAGTGGTGAGCAGTTCTTC.

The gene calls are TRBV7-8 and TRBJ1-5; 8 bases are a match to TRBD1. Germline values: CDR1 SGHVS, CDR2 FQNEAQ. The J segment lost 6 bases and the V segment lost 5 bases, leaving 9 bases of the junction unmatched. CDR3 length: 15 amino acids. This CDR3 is CASSPRTGTIQPQHF. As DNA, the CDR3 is TGTGCCAGCAGCCCCCGGACAGGGACGATTCAGCCCCAGCATTTT.

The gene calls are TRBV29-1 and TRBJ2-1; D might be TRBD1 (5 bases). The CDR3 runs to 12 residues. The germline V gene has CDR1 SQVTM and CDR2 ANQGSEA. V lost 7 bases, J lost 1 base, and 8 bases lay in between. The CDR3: CSARTSYNEQFF. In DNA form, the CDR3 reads TGCAGCGCTCGGACATCCTACAATGAGCAGTTCTTC.

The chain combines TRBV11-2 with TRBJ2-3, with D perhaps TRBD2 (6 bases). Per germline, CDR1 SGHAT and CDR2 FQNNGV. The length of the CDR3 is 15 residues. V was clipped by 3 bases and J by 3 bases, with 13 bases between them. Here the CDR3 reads CASSLGGFETDTQYF. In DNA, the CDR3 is TGTGCCAGCAGCTTGGGGGGATTCGAAACAGATACGCAGTATTTT.

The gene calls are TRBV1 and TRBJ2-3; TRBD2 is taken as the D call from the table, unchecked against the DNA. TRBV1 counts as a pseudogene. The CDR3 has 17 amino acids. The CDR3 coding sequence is TGCACCAGCACCCAACCCCGGGGGAACCGTAGCACAGATACGCAGTATTTT. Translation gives CTSTQPRGNRSTDTQYF.

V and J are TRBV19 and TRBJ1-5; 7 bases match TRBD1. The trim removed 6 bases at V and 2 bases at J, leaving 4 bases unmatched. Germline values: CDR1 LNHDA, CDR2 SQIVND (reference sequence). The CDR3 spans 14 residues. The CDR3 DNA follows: TGTGCCAGTAGAACCACAGGGGGCAATCAGCCCCAGCATTTT. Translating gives CASRTTGGNQPQHF.

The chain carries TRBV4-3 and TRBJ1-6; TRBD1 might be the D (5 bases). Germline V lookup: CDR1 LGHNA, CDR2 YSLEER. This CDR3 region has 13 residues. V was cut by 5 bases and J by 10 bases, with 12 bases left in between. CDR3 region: CASSGQGGSPLHF. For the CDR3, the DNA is TGCGCCAGCAGCGGCCAGGGTGGATCACCCCTCCACTTT.

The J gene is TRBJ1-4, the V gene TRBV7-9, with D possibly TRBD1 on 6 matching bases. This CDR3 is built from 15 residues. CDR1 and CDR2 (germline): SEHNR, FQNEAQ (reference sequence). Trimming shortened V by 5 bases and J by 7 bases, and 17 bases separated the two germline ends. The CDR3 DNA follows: TGTGCCAGCAGCCCCAGCCGGGGGCCGGGTGAAAAACTGTTTTTT. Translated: CASSPSRGPGEKLFF.